The 3 T cell receptor beta chains below come from one sample, sequenced in a study of CD8 T cells in Susac syndrome. A quantity of about 0.5 to 1 ug RNA underwent reverse transcription using random hexamers. In TCRdb, the immunoSEQ multiplex PCR reads were re-called with MiXCR into one record per CDR3 protein. The sample has about 120,000 distinct CDR3 sequences, 90% to 95% seen once. The specimen was CD8+ T cells from PBMCs. These receptors were taken from a human donor with Susac syndrome.

The chain joins TRBV4-3 to TRBJ2-7, with D perhaps given as TRBD1 or TRBD2 (6 bases each). CDR3 size: 15 residues. CDR1 LGHNA and CDR2 YSLEER come from the germline V gene. V lost 0 bases to trimming and J lost 3 bases, with 12 bases between them. The CDR3 reads CASSQDWGAVYEQYF. The CDR3 DNA is TGCGCCAGCAGCCAAGACTGGGGGGCGGTCTACGAGCAGTACTTC.

The chain employs TRBV4-3 and TRBJ2-1, with 11 bases lining up with TRBD2. In germline, CDR1 is LGHNA, CDR2 YSLEER. The V and J ends lost 2 bases and 6 bases, in that order; junction bases with no gene match: 6. The CDR3 sequence is 16 residues long. DNA of the CDR3: TGCGCCAGCAGCCAAAAACTAGCGGGAGTAGGCAATGAGCAGTTCTTC. This encodes CASSQKLAGVGNEQFF.

The chain couples TRBV2 to TRBJ1-1, with D uncertain. The V gene's germline CDR1 is SNHLY and CDR2 FYNNEI. The CDR3 contains 11 residues. V was cut by 7 bases and J by 6 bases, with 9 bases left in between. The CDR3 loop reads CASTLSSEAFF. Written as DNA, the CDR3 is TGTGCCAGCACTCTATCCTCTGAAGCTTTCTTT.